This T cell receptor (beta chain) appears in the sequencing data of a study of T cells in Graves' hyperthyroidism and ophthalmopathy. Study-level points and caveats: The model made its ophthalmopathy prediction, and onset followed a median around 6.9 months later. Stable hyperthyroidism and ophthalmopathy were separated using 13 V-J signatures.

Amplification of TCR beta CDR3 regions was performed using RNA transcripts as template. HTBI primers were employed in a first-round RT-PCR of the TCR CDR3. TCRdb processed the multiplex PCR reads anew with MiXCR; each CDR3 protein has one entry. The table includes more than 550,000 distinct CDR3 sequences, about 45% detected once. CDR1 is MNHEY and CDR2 is SVGAGI in the germline V gene. This CDR3 has 13 amino acids. V was clipped by 4 bases and J by 5 bases, with 8 bases between them. With respect to this clonotype: Its matching antigen is unknown.

Lactation, pregnancy, other autoimmune disease or uncontrolled infection excluded patients. The receptor's source is an adult man with Graves' disease, either hyperthyroidism or ophthalmopathy (not recorded which). Sequencing was done on a sample of peripheral blood or thyroid tissue (not recorded which). The chain has TRBV6-5 and TRBJ1-4; D remains unclear. The CDR3 DNA is TGTGCCAGCAGTTCGGTCAAAAATGAAAAACTGTTTTTT. It translates to CASSSVKNEKLFF.